The 30 T cell receptor beta chains presented below share a single source sample, sequenced in a study of T cell responses to AZD1222 COVID-19 vaccine (dated by TCRdb to the early 2020s). Taken with the paper, the label for time point translates to: baseline before first vaccination. The method was the immunoSEQ multiplex PCR assay. TCRdb took over this immuneACCESS table, retaining in-frame rearrangements with V and J assigned. Such tables are incomplete; in checked studies, under half of the missing clones stem from an unresolved V gene, and the remainder is unexplained. The sample yields around 120,000 clones; around nine tenths were counted once. The top ten clones comprise approximately 3% of the sample. Material: peripheral blood, obtained on day 0 of AZD1222 vaccination. Every receptor here comes from an adult in good health.

This clone was counted a single time. The genes are TRBV5-1 and TRBJ1-2, with TRBD1 matching over 7 bases. This CDR3 region has 16 residues. Trimming at V came to 0 bases and at J to 2 bases, leaving 7 bases not matched to a gene. CDR1 SGHRS and CDR2 YFSETQ come from the germline V gene. The CDR3 here is CASSLGARDSNYGYTF. For the CDR3, the DNA is TGCGCCAGCAGCTTGGGGGCCCGGGACAGCAACTATGGCTACACCTTC. The whole variable domain, remainder taken from reference TRBV5-1 and TRBJ1-2, is KAGVTQTPRYLIKTRGQQVTLSCSPISGHRSVSWYQQTPGQGLQFLFEYFSETQRNKGNFPGRFSGRQFSNSRSEMNVSTLELGDSALYLCASSLGARDSNYGYTFGSGTRLTVV.

The V and J genes are TRBV29-1 and TRBJ2-1; a weak D match, TRBD1 (5 bases). CDR3 length equals 12 residues. Germline-derived CDR1 and CDR2 are SQVTM and ANQGSEA. The ends were cut back, 3 bases at V and 8 bases at J, with 11 bases in the middle. The DNA of the CDR3 is TGCAGCGTTGAGGGGCATTCCTATGAGCAGTTCTTC. Translating gives CSVEGHSYEQFF.

This chain joins TRBV29-1 and TRBJ1-2; D is ambiguous. Germline loops: CDR1 SQVTM, CDR2 ANQGSEA. Trimming took 2 bases from V and 4 from J, leaving 2 bases between them. CDR3 length: 10 amino acids. CDR3 loop: CSVESYGYTF. The CDR3 region has the DNA TGCAGCGTTGAAAGCTATGGCTACACCTTC.

The chain carries TRBV3-1 (or the pseudogene TRBV3-2) and TRBJ2-5; 9 bases match TRBD2. CDR3 length equals 15 residues. The V and J ends lost 1 base and 1 base, in that order; junction bases with no gene match: 1. In germline, CDR1 is LGHDT, CDR2 YNNKEL (reference sequence). In DNA form, the CDR3 reads TGTGCCAGCAGCCAAGCGGGACTAGCCCAAGAGACCCAGTACTTC. This sequence encodes CASSQAGLAQETQYF.

The chain couples TRBV12-5 to TRBJ1-1, with D tentatively TRBD1 (5 bases). Germline V lookup: CDR1 LGHNT, CDR2 FRNRAP. V lost 6 bases and J 3 bases, leaving 20 bases between the germline ends. The CDR3 runs to 16 residues. The CDR3 region has the DNA TGTGCTAGTGGCCGGGGCCGAACCTCGGGGGACACTGAAGCTTTCTTT. Translated, it gives CASGRGRTSGDTEAFF.

This clone was picked up a small number of times. The chain employs TRBV3-1 (or the pseudogene TRBV3-2) and TRBJ1-4; no definite D call. This CDR3 is 13 amino acids long. Trimming cost V 6 bases and J 5 bases, with 10 bases left between them. CDR1 and CDR2 (germline): LGHDT, YNNKEL (reference sequence). The CDR3 DNA reads as TGTGCCAGCAGTTCACCGCTAAATGAAAAACTGTTTTTT. Translating gives CASSSPLNEKLFF.

The rearrangement joins TRBV5-1 to TRBJ2-7; D is perhaps TRBD1 (5 bases). V lost 4 bases to trimming and J lost 3 bases, with 17 bases between them. The CDR3 is made up of 15 amino acids. Germline V lookup: CDR1 SGHRS, CDR2 YFSETQ. CDR3 nucleotide sequence: TGCGCCAGCAGCCCCGTTCAGGGTGTCGACTACGAGCAGTACTTC. Its protein product is CASSPVQGVDYEQYF.

The J gene is TRBJ2-7, the V gene TRBV5-6; no definite D call. Per germline, CDR1 SGHDT and CDR2 YYEEEE. This CDR3 comprises 15 residues. Trimming left V 2 bases short and J 0 bases short, with 12 bases between. The CDR3 DNA sequence: TGTGCCAGCAGCTTTCTTACCGGGTCCTCCTACGAGCAGTACTTC. Its protein product is CASSFLTGSSYEQYF.

The rearrangement joins TRBV28 to TRBJ1-6; 8 bases align to TRBD1. J lost 7 bases, V lost 5 bases, and 4 bases had no gene match. The CDR3 is 14 residues long. Germline CDR1 and CDR2: MDHEN and SYDVKM. The CDR3 bases are TGTGCCAGCAGTCAGGGGGCGGACAATTCACCCCTCCACTTT. It specifies CASSQGADNSPLHF.

The J gene is TRBJ2-1, the V gene TRBV18; 9 bases fit TRBD2. The CDR3 totals 17 residues. The V gene end was trimmed by 2 bases and the J gene end by 2 bases; junction bases not matched to a gene: 7. The germline V gene encodes CDR1 KGHSH and CDR2 LQKENI. The CDR3 reads CASSPTLAGDAYNEQFF. The CDR3 DNA is TGTGCCAGCTCACCAACCTTAGCGGGAGACGCCTACAATGAGCAGTTCTTC. The full variable domain, rest sourced from reference TRBV18 and TRBJ2-1, is NAGVMQNPRHLVRRRGQEARLRCSPMKGHSHVYWYRQLPEEGLKFMVYLQKENIIDESGMPKERFSAEFPKEGPSILRIQQVVRGDSAAYFCASSPTLAGDAYNEQFFGPGTRLTVL.

The chain uses TRBV7-2 and TRBJ1-5; D call uncertain. Germline values: CDR1 SGHTA, CDR2 FQGNSA. V shed 5 bases and J shed 2 bases, with 10 bases lying between them. The CDR3 is made up of 14 amino acids. The CDR3, as DNA: TGTGCCAGCAGCCCGCGGTCGGGCAATCAGCCCCAGCATTTT. It is translated as CASSPRSGNQPQHF.

This sequence joins TRBV11-2 and TRBJ1-6; D not resolved. Germline V gives CDR1 SGHAT, CDR2 FQNNGV. The CDR3 sequence is 13 residues long. V lost 0 bases and J lost 7, with 4 bases in between. The CDR3 DNA is TGTGCCAGCAGCTTAGAGGTCAATTCACCCCTCCACTTT. Translating it yields CASSLEVNSPLHF.

The V gene is TRBV7-9, the J gene TRBJ1-1; D unclear. This CDR3 is built from 13 residues. The germline V gene encodes CDR1 SEHNR and CDR2 FQNEAQ (reference sequence). Trimming shortened V by 4 bases and J by 2 bases, and 8 bases separated the two germline ends. This chain's CDR3 is CASSSPGNTEAFF. The CDR3 region has the DNA TGTGCCAGCAGCTCCCCAGGCAACACTGAAGCTTTCTTT.

The chain carries TRBV27 and TRBJ1-2; no reliable D call. The CDR3 contains 13 residues. Trimming shortened V by 3 bases and J by 8 bases, and 13 bases separated the two germline ends. Germline V lookup: CDR1 MNHEY, CDR2 SMNVEV (reference sequence). This CDR3 reads CASSFLWGDGYTF. Here the CDR3 DNA reads TGTGCCAGCAGTTTTTTATGGGGTGACGGCTACACCTTC.

J is TRBJ2-7 and V is TRBV27; either TRBD1 or TRBD2 may fit D (6 bases each). Per the germline V gene, CDR1 is MNHEY and CDR2 is SMNVEV (reference sequence). This CDR3 is built from 15 residues. V dropped 3 bases and J dropped 4 bases, with 16 bases sitting between them. The CDR3 spells CASSLATGGGYEQYF. CDR3 nucleotides: TGTGCCAGCAGTTTGGCCACAGGAGGGGGTTACGAGCAGTACTTC.

This chain links TRBV29-1 with TRBJ1-2; a weak D match, TRBD1 (6 bases). There are 11 residues in the CDR3. V dropped 8 bases and J dropped 7 bases, with 14 bases sitting between them. CDR1 is SQVTM, CDR2 ANQGSEA, per germline. CDR3 DNA: TGCAGCATTAGGGGGGCAGGTGGCTACACCTTC. Protein product: CSIRGAGGYTF.

This chain links TRBV6-2 or TRBV6-3 with TRBJ1-1; 10 bases are a match to TRBD1. This CDR3 contains 19 residues. Germline V gives CDR1 MNHEY, CDR2 SVGEGT. The trim removed 0 bases at V and 5 bases at J, leaving 15 bases unmatched. CDR3 nucleotide sequence: TGTGCCAGCAGTTACTCGATATTAGGGACAGGGGAAGCATGGACTGAAGCTTTCTTT. Its protein product is CASSYSILGTGEAWTEAFF.

This clone was counted a few times. This chain uses TRBV14 with TRBJ2-3; D is ambiguous. The CDR3 contains 11 residues. V gave up 1 base and J gave up 5 bases, with 1 base separating them. The V gene's germline CDR1 is SGHDN and CDR2 FVKESK. CDR3: CASSQVDTQYF. DNA of the CDR3: TGTGCCAGCAGCCAAGTAGATACGCAGTATTTT.

The chain recombines TRBV6-6 with TRBJ1-2; D is uncertain. With 5 bases removed from V and 8 bases from J, the gap between germline ends came to 15 bases. This CDR3 region has 13 residues. Germline V lookup: CDR1 MNHNY, CDR2 SVGAGI (reference sequence). CDR3 DNA sequence: TGTGCCAGCAGTCCACTGACGGCAGAAGGCTACACCTTC. As protein: CASSPLTAEGYTF.

The genes are TRBV5-1 and TRBJ2-7; 9 bases match TRBD1. This CDR3 has 17 amino acids. The V gene's germline CDR1 is SGHRS and CDR2 YFSETQ. Trimming took 4 bases from V and 2 from J; bases not matched to a gene: 13. The CDR3 loop reads CASSQNPTGGGTYEQYF. DNA of the CDR3: TGCGCCAGCAGCCAAAACCCTACAGGGGGCGGAACCTACGAGCAGTACTTC.

V is TRBV7-9 and J is TRBJ1-2; D is unclear. The V end lost 10 bases, the J end lost 6 bases, and 6 bases lay between the germline ends. The CDR3 spans 9 residues. CDR1 and CDR2 from the germline V gene are SEHNR and FQNEAQ (reference sequence). The CDR3 DNA follows: TGTGCCAACGAGAATGGCTACACCTTC. Amino acids: CANENGYTF. Looking up the rest from reference TRBV7-9 and TRBJ1-2 gives the full variable domain: DTGVSQNPRHKITKRGQNVTFRCDPISEHNRLYWYRQTLGQGPEFLTYFQNEAQLEKSRLLSDRFSAERPKGSFSTLEIQRTEQGDSAMYLCANENGYTFGSGTRLTVV.

V gene TRBV29-1 combines with J gene TRBJ1-2, with no clear D. V lost 7 bases and J lost 6, with 15 bases in between. The germline V gene encodes CDR1 SQVTM and CDR2 ANQGSEA. The CDR3 is made up of 12 amino acids. The CDR3, as DNA: TGCAGCGCCCACCCCGGGGATCATGGCTACACCTTC. Its translation: CSAHPGDHGYTF.

The genes are TRBV5-5 and TRBJ2-5, with 8 bases lining up with TRBD2. The germline V gene has CDR1 SGHKS and CDR2 YYEKEE (reference sequence). V gave up 2 bases and J gave up 4 bases; unmatched junction bases: 13. This CDR3 is built from 17 residues. The CDR3 nucleotides are TGTGCCAGCAGCTTTTATCGAGCGGGAGTTCTAGGAGAGACCCAGTACTTC. This translates into CASSFYRAGVLGETQYF.

This clone was counted a single time. The chain uses TRBV11-3 and TRBJ1-1; D ambiguous. Germline V gene data show CDR1 as SGHNT and CDR2 as YENEEA. Trimming removed 4 bases at V and 1 base at J, with 7 bases between. This CDR3 spans 13 amino acids. Written as DNA, the CDR3 is TGTGCCAGCAGCTGGGATACGAACACTGAAGCTTTCTTT. As protein: CASSWDTNTEAFF. Looking up the rest from reference TRBV11-3 and TRBJ1-1 gives the full variable domain: EAGVVQSPRYKIIEKKQPVAFWCNPISGHNTLYWYLQNLGQGPELLIRYENEEAVDDSQLPKDRFSAERLKGVDSTLKIQPAELGDSAVYLCASSWDTNTEAFFGQGTRLTVV.

This chain links TRBV7-9 with TRBJ2-1; D is ambiguous. The germline V and J ends were trimmed by 6 bases and 5 bases, with 14 bases remaining between them. This CDR3 comprises 14 residues. Looked up from germline, CDR1 is SEHNR and CDR2 is FQNEAQ (reference sequence). The CDR3 DNA follows: TGTGCCAGCAGTCGAGTAGGACCTCACAATGAGCAGTTCTTC. This codes for CASSRVGPHNEQFF.

This clone occurred once. This chain links TRBV11-2 with TRBJ2-1, with D uncertain. Trimming left V 5 bases short and J 2 bases short, with 1 base between. This CDR3 is built from 11 residues. Germline values: CDR1 SGHAT, CDR2 FQNNGV. CDR3 protein: CASSPYNEQFF. The DNA of the CDR3 is TGTGCCAGCAGCCCCTACAATGAGCAGTTCTTC. Full variable domain (outside the CDR3, taken from reference TRBV11-2 and TRBJ2-1): EAGVAQSPRYKIIEKRQSVAFWCNPISGHATLYWYQQILGQGPKLLIQFQNNGVVDDSQLPKDRFSAERLKGVDSTLKIQPAKLEDSAVYLCASSPYNEQFFGPGTRLTVL.

The rearrangement links TRBV19 to TRBJ1-1; 8 bases fit TRBD1. The CDR3 covers 15 residues. Germline assignment: CDR1 LNHDA and CDR2 SQIVND (reference sequence). J lost 0 bases, V lost 7 bases, and 7 bases had no gene match. CDR3 coding DNA: TGTGCCAGTATCCTAGGGACAGGTCTGAACACTGAAGCTTTCTTT. Its protein is CASILGTGLNTEAFF.

CDR3 DNA sequence: TGCGCCAGCAGCTTGAGCGTCAGCTTCACTGAAGCTTTCTTT. This codes for CASSLSVSFTEAFF. This chain connects TRBV5-1 to TRBJ1-1; the D is unclear. CDR1 and CDR2 (germline): SGHRS, YFSETQ. The germline V and J ends were trimmed by 1 base and 4 bases, with 11 bases remaining between them. The CDR3 has 14 amino acids.

The rearrangement links TRBV11-3 to TRBJ2-1; the match to TRBD2 covers 11 bases. J gave up 3 bases and V 1 base, and 2 bases lay outside the gene matches. This CDR3 contains 16 residues. The germline CDR1 and CDR2 sequences are SGHNT and YENEEA. The CDR3 reads CASSLGLAGGYNEQFF. CDR3 DNA: TGTGCCAGCAGCTTAGGCCTAGCGGGGGGCTACAATGAGCAGTTCTTC.

In DNA form, the CDR3 reads TGCAGCGTCCTTAGGGGCGGAAGCCCAAACACCATATATTTT. Translated: CSVLRGGSPNTIYF. This sequence joins TRBV29-1 and TRBJ1-3; tentative D call: TRBD1 (5 bases). Per germline, CDR1 SQVTM and CDR2 ANQGSEA. The V gene lost 6 bases and the J gene lost 6 bases, with 18 bases spanning the gap. The CDR3 contains 14 residues.